This passage covers 8 T cell receptor beta chains from one sample sequenced in a study of beta chain features in type 1 diabetes. Reverse transcribing all isolated RNA meant expressed TCRB transcripts were sequenced. TCRdb's copy holds only in-frame clones and misses some; the assay was immunoSEQ multiplex PCR. The repertoire holds 200,000 to 300,000 clones, 68% seen once, with around 0.05% in the top ten. Sequencing was carried out using naive CD4+ T cells from blood. The receptor set was obtained from a man younger than 45 in good health.

The count of this clone is one. V and J are TRBV29-1 and TRBJ2-2, with D perhaps being TRBD1 or TRBD2 (5 bases each). Germline V gene data show CDR1 as SQVTM and CDR2 as ANQGSEA. The CDR3 has 12 residues. V dropped 7 bases and J dropped 5 bases, with 11 bases sitting between them. CDR3 sequence (DNA): TGCAGCGCTTGGGACCAAACCGGGGAGCTGTTTTTT. This translates into CSAWDQTGELFF.

This clone was counted between two and nine times. This chain uses TRBV29-1 with TRBJ2-3; D gene ambiguous. The V gene's germline CDR1 is SQVTM and CDR2 ANQGSEA. Trimming pared 5 bases from V and 2 bases from J, leaving 11 bases between. The CDR3 has 13 residues. In nucleotides, the CDR3 is TGCAGCGTTCAATCAAAGCTCACAGATACGCAGTATTTT. Its protein product is CSVQSKLTDTQYF.

This chain joins TRBV7-2 and TRBJ2-6; D is perhaps TRBD1 (5 bases). Trimming left V 1 base short and J 0 bases short, with 10 bases between. Germline V gene lookup returns CDR1 SGHTA and CDR2 FQGNSA. The CDR3 extends over 17 amino acids. As DNA, the CDR3 is TGTGCCAGCAGCTTAGAAGGGGCAGCCTCTGGGGCCAACGTCCTGACTTTC. Amino acid sequence: CASSLEGAASGANVLTF.

This clone has just a few counts. The chain carries TRBV30 and TRBJ2-1; 12 positions agree with TRBD2. Germline V lookup: CDR1 GTSNPN, CDR2 SVGIG (reference sequence). The CDR3 consists of 16 residues. Trimming at V came to 6 bases and at J to 0 bases, leaving 6 bases not matched to a gene. The CDR3 DNA reads as TGTGCCTGCCAGACGACTAGCGGGAGCTCCTACAATGAGCAGTTCTTC. Translated: CACQTTSGSSYNEQFF.

This clone was seen only a few times. The V and J genes are TRBV29-1 and TRBJ2-2; no reliable D call. Germline CDR1 is SQVTM and CDR2 is ANQGSEA. This CDR3 is built from 13 residues. V lost 6 bases and J 1 base, leaving 9 bases between the germline ends. The CDR3 DNA is TGCAGCGTATGGAAACAGAACACCGGGGAGCTGTTTTTT. Its protein is CSVWKQNTGELFF.

The rearrangement joins TRBV2 to TRBJ1-6; the match to TRBD1 covers 9 bases. The CDR3 covers 14 residues. V gave up 8 bases and J gave up 8 bases; unmatched junction bases: 7. Germline-derived CDR1 and CDR2 are SNHLY and FYNNEI. The CDR3 sequence is CASDRGVSDSPLHF. CDR3 DNA sequence: TGTGCCAGCGACAGGGGGGTTTCTGATTCACCCCTCCACTTT. Full variable domain (remainder filled in from reference TRBV2 and TRBJ1-6): EPEVTQTPSHQVTQMGQEVILRCVPISNHLYFYWYRQILGQKVEFLVSFYNNEISEKSEIFDDQFSVERPDGSNFTLKIRSTKLEDSAMYFCASDRGVSDSPLHFGNGTRLTVT.

The chain uses TRBV4-3 and TRBJ2-7; maybe TRBD2 (5 bases). This CDR3 spans 14 amino acids. CDR1 and CDR2 (germline): LGHNA, YSLEER. V was cut by 1 base and J by 2 bases, with 9 bases left in between. CDR3 in DNA: TGCGCCAGCAGCCAAGCAGTCGGGGCCTACGAGCAGTACTTC. This codes for CASSQAVGAYEQYF.

This clone turned up a few times. V gene TRBV28 combines with J gene TRBJ2-5, with D unclear. CDR3 length equals 13 residues. CDR1 and CDR2 (germline): MDHEN, SYDVKM. Trimming cost V 3 bases and J 1 base, with 6 bases left between them. Here the CDR3 DNA reads TGTGCCAGCAGTTTGGCAGTCCAAGAGACCCAGTACTTC. Its protein is CASSLAVQETQYF.